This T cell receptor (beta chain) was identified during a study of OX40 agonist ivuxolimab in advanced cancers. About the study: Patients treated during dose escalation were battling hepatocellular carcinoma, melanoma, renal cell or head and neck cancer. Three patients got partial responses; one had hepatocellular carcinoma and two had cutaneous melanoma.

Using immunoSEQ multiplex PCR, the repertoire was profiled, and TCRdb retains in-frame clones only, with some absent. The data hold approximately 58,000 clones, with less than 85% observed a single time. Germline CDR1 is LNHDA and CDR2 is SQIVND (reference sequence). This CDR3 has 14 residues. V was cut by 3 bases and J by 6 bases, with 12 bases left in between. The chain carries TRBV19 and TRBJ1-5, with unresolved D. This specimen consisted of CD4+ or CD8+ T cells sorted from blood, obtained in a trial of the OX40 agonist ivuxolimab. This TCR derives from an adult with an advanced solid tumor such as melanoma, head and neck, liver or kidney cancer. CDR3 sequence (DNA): TGTGCCAGTAGTATTAGGGAGGCGGGTCAGCCCCAGCATTTT. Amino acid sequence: CASSIREAGQPQHF.